The clone carrying this TCR beta chain was seen a single time. Its antigen remains unidentified. The entry originates in a study of blood T cells in healthy people across ages. Every sample had a minimum of 6 million PBMCs isolated. General observations from the study: In older individuals, TCR beta diversity per million T cells was lower, falling roughly linearly with age. Higher diversity, along with more naive CD4+ cells, distinguished long-lived donors from aged donors.

CDR1 DFQATT and CDR2 SNEGSKA come from the germline V gene (reference sequence). This CDR3 contains 14 residues. V dropped 5 bases and J dropped 2; count of bases not matched to a gene: 8. With a J-beta primer mix and a sample-barcoded 5' primer, a second PCR ran roughly 6 to 12 cycles. Each cDNA was tagged by a template-switch adaptor containing 12 random nucleotides. TCRdb independently ran MiXCR on the 5' RACE reads; one entry per CDR3 protein. The sample yields about 780,000 distinct CDR3 sequences, about 42% seen once. The sequence came from a man at least 80 years old in good health. This rearrangement joins TRBV20-1 to TRBJ2-7, with TRBD2 matching 8 bases. The sequenced material came from blood. The CDR3 here is CSAEGSGGTYEQYF. The DNA of the CDR3 is TGCAGTGCTGAGGGGAGCGGGGGAACCTACGAGCAGTACTTC.